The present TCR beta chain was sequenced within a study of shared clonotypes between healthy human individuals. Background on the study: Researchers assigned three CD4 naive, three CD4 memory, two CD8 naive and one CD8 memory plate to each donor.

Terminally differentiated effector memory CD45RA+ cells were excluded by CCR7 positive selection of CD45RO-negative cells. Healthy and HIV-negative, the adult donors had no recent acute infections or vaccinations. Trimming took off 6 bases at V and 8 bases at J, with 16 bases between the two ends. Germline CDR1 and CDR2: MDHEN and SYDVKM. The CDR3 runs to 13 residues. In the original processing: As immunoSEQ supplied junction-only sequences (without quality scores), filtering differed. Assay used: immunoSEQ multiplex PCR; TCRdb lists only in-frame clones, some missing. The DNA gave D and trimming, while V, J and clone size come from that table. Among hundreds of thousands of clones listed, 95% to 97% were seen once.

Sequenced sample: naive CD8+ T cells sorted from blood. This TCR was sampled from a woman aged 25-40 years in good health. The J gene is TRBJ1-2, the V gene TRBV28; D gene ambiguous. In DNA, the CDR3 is TGTGCCAGCAGCCTCCGGGGAACGGGGGGCTACACCTTC. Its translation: CASSLRGTGGYTF.